A single sample gave rise to the 10 T cell receptor beta chains below, sequenced in a study of CD8 T cells in Susac syndrome. The RNA input was about 0.5 to 1 ug, and it was reverse transcribed with random hexamers. TCRdb re-analysed the immunoSEQ multiplex PCR reads in MiXCR, keeping a single row per CDR3 protein. The repertoire holds about 180,000 distinct CDR3 sequences, 90% to 96% seen once, with approximately 0.088% in the top ten. Sequenced input: CD4+ T cells from PBMCs. These receptors all come from a human donor with multiple sclerosis.

The chain combines TRBV29-1 with TRBJ2-7; 10 bases match TRBD1. The length of the CDR3 is 13 residues. V shed 6 bases and J 2 bases; nucleotides not matched to a gene: 4. Germline CDR1 SQVTM, CDR2 ANQGSEA. The CDR3, as DNA: TGCAGCGTACCGGGACAGGGGACCTACGAGCAGTACTTC. The encoded protein is CSVPGQGTYEQYF.

This sequence joins TRBV20-1 and TRBJ2-1, with a weak D call TRBD2 (7 bases). The CDR3 covers 17 residues. V was clipped by 6 bases and J by 0 bases, with 21 bases between them. The V gene's germline CDR1 is DFQATT and CDR2 SNEGSKA (reference sequence). The CDR3 coding sequence is TGCAGTGCAGACGCCCGGGGGGCTCTCCACTCCTACAATGAGCAGTTCTTC. Its protein is CSADARGALHSYNEQFF.

This chain joins TRBV20-1 and TRBJ1-4, with D perhaps matching TRBD1 (5 bases). The CDR3 has 14 residues. The germline CDR1 and CDR2 sequences are DFQATT and SNEGSKA (reference sequence). Trimming removed 5 bases at V and 7 bases at J, with 17 bases between. The DNA of the CDR3 is TGCAGTGCTGCGCTTGGGACCGCGGGTGAAAAACTGTTTTTT. This sequence encodes CSAALGTAGEKLFF.

The chain recombines TRBV6-6 with TRBJ1-3; D unresolved. Trimming removed 5 bases at V and 2 bases at J, with 1 base between. This CDR3 spans 11 amino acids. Per germline, CDR1 MNHNY and CDR2 SVGAGI (reference sequence). As DNA, the CDR3 is TGTGCCAGCAGTACTGGAAACACCATATATTTT. Translation gives CASSTGNTIYF.

The chain employs TRBV2 and TRBJ1-1, with TRBD1 matching 7 bases. This CDR3 has 21 amino acids. Trimming removed 4 bases from V and 0 bases from J; junction bases left unmatched: 23. From germline, CDR1 is SNHLY and CDR2 FYNNEI. The CDR3 DNA reads as TGTGCCAGCAGTGCCCCCCTACCTTCGACAGGGCGAGCCGTAATGAACACTGAAGCTTTCTTT. This translates into CASSAPLPSTGRAVMNTEAFF.

This chain joins TRBV21-1 and TRBJ1-2. TRBV21-1 is listed as a pseudogene. CDR3 size: 11 residues. CDR3: CASSRDHGYTF. The CDR3 DNA follows: TGTGCCAGCAGCAGGGACCATGGCTACACCTTC.

The chain carries TRBV20-1 and TRBJ1-1; 7 positions agree with TRBD1. Germline V gene data show CDR1 as DFQATT and CDR2 as SNEGSKA (reference sequence). V shed 6 bases, J shed 0 bases, and the junction held 4 bases outside the gene matches. The CDR3 has 13 residues. CDR3 nucleotides: TGCAGTGCCACGACAGGGTTGAACACTGAAGCTTTCTTT. Its protein is CSATTGLNTEAFF.

The chain links TRBV15 to TRBJ2-5, with D perhaps given as TRBD1 or TRBD2 (5 bases each). Trimming left V 6 bases short and J 4 bases short, with 15 bases between. Germline V gene lookup returns CDR1 LNHNV and CDR2 YYDKDF (reference sequence). The CDR3 has 14 amino acids. CDR3: CATSSRGGTETQYF. In DNA, the CDR3 is TGTGCCACCAGTTCGCGTGGGGGAACAGAGACCCAGTACTTC.

V is TRBV12-3 or TRBV12-4 and J is TRBJ1-4; perhaps TRBD1 as D (6 bases). V lost 10 bases to trimming and J lost 0 bases, with 18 bases between them. The CDR3 is 16 residues long. The CDR3 coding sequence is TGTGCCACGGGGGCGGTGGTTGGCGCAACTAATGAAAAACTGTTTTTT. It encodes CATGAVVGATNEKLFF.

This clonotype was seen once. The rearrangement links TRBV20-1 to TRBJ2-5; 8 bases line up with TRBD2. Germline V gene data show CDR1 as DFQATT and CDR2 as SNEGSKA (reference sequence). The junction had 9 bases not matched to a gene; V was cut back by 6 bases and J by 3 bases. CDR3 size: 14 residues. CDR3 residues: CSAQGGGPEETQYF. The CDR3 coding sequence is TGCAGTGCACAGGGCGGGGGGCCAGAAGAGACCCAGTACTTC.